These 14 T cell receptor beta chains came from one sample sequenced in a study of PD-1 blockade in classical Hodgkin lymphoma. Only in-frame clones appear in the TCRdb table, and some are missing; sequencing was by immunoSEQ multiplex PCR. In the table there are 21,000 or so clones, roughly 72% of which are singletons. With no exception, relapse followed autologous stem cell transplantation in all patients, and brentuximab vedotin exposure varied. The material was peripheral blood mononuclear cells (PBMCs), obtained at baseline. Every receptor here comes from a human donor with classical Hodgkin lymphoma.

The V call is TRBV2, the J call TRBJ2-7; 8 bases agree with TRBD2. Trimming removed 4 bases from V and 8 bases from J; junction bases left unmatched: 7. The CDR3 is 13 residues long. CDR1 and CDR2 (germline): SNHLY, FYNNEI. CDR3 amino acids: CASSGGAGGQQYF. CDR3 in DNA: TGTGCCAGCAGTGGGGGGGCGGGAGGACAGCAGTACTTC.

V gene TRBV30 combines with J gene TRBJ1-2, with 7 bases aligning to TRBD1. Losses at the gene ends were 3 bases for V and 6 bases for J; bases not matched to a gene: 7. The CDR3 loop spans 13 amino acids. Per the germline V gene, CDR1 is GTSNPN and CDR2 is SVGIG (reference sequence). CDR3 in DNA: TGTGCCTGGAGGATAGACAGGGTGAATGGCTACACCTTC. As protein: CAWRIDRVNGYTF.

The J gene is TRBJ2-2, the V gene TRBV10-3; 11 bases fit TRBD2. V lost 11 bases and J lost 2; bases outside the gene matches: 7. CDR1 ENHRY and CDR2 SYGVKD come from the germline V gene. This CDR3 region has 15 residues. The CDR3 coding sequence is TGTGCCTCCTCCGGACTAGCGGGCAACACCGGGGAGCTGTTTTTT. Translated: CASSGLAGNTGELFF.

The CDR3 reads CASSILSPRRGEQFF. The CDR3, as DNA: TGTGCCAGCAGCATTTTATCGCCGCGGCGCGGTGAGCAGTTCTTC. The V and J genes are TRBV21-1 and TRBJ2-1; TRBD2, the D gene given by the table, was not confirmed from the DNA. TRBV21-1 is classified as a pseudogene. The CDR3 spans 15 residues.

V and J are TRBV4-2 and TRBJ2-1, with D possibly matching TRBD2 (6 bases). Trimming cost V 4 bases and J 2 bases, with 18 bases left between them. Germline-derived CDR1 and CDR2 are LGHNA and YNFKEQ. CDR3 length equals 17 residues. CDR3 sequence: CASSLKPLAATYNEQFF. The CDR3 region has the DNA TGTGCCAGCAGCCTGAAACCACTAGCAGCGACCTACAATGAGCAGTTCTTC.

The gene calls are TRBV4-3 and TRBJ1-1; possible D gene TRBD1, 6 bases. Trimming left V 0 bases short and J 6 bases short, with 17 bases between. The germline V gene has CDR1 LGHNA and CDR2 YSLEER. The CDR3 totals 16 residues. The CDR3 here is CASSQDRQVEGSEAFF. The CDR3 DNA is TGCGCCAGCAGCCAAGATCGACAGGTGGAGGGCTCTGAAGCTTTCTTT.

V usage is TRBV9 and J usage is TRBJ2-3; D is uncertain. The CDR3 runs 15 residues. V was clipped by 0 bases and J by 0 bases, with 8 bases between them. Germline V gene lookup returns CDR1 SGDLS and CDR2 YYNGEE. The CDR3 loop reads CASSVGWASTDTQYF. DNA of the CDR3: TGTGCCAGCAGCGTAGGATGGGCAAGCACAGATACGCAGTATTTT.

The CDR3 spells CARLVGSRAGQPQHF. The DNA for the CDR3 is TGTGCCAGACTCGTCGGCAGTCGGGCGGGTCAGCCCCAGCATTTT. The chain recombines TRBV15 with TRBJ1-5; D gene uncertain. V lost 10 bases and J lost 6, with 22 bases in between. Germline V gene sequence: CDR1 LNHNV, CDR2 YYDKDF (reference sequence). The CDR3 spans 15 residues.

The chain has TRBV29-1 and TRBJ1-2; a weak D match, TRBD1 (5 bases). V was pared by 3 bases and J by 3 bases, with 11 bases between. Germline loops: CDR1 SQVTM, CDR2 ANQGSEA. This CDR3 region has 13 residues. CDR3 loop: CSVDGHSDYGYTF. The CDR3 DNA reads as TGCAGCGTTGATGGACATTCGGACTATGGCTACACCTTC.

This clone was seen a handful of times. The CDR3 region has the DNA TGTGCCAGCAGCTTGGAGGTATCTCGGCAGGGCACTGAAGCTTTCTTT. Residues: CASSLEVSRQGTEAFF. This sequence joins TRBV5-4 and TRBJ1-1, with a possible D match to TRBD1 (5 bases). This CDR3 is 16 amino acids long. The germline V and J ends were trimmed by 0 bases and 4 bases, with 16 bases remaining between them. CDR1 and CDR2 from the germline V gene are SGHNT and YYREEE (reference sequence).

This clone has a handful of counts. The chain recombines TRBV6-1 with TRBJ1-1; D unclear. Deletions cut 1 base from V and 3 bases from J, with 18 bases between. Germline V gives CDR1 MNHNS, CDR2 SASEGT. CDR3 length: 17 residues. The CDR3, as DNA: TGTGCCAGCAGTGAAGATCCTTCTCGGGCCCCTTACACTGAAGCTTTCTTT. Translation: CASSEDPSRAPYTEAFF.

This clone occurred a few times. This chain links TRBV4-1 with TRBJ2-7; 7 positions agree with TRBD2. Germline CDR1 and CDR2: MGHRA and YSYEKL. The CDR3 contains 16 residues. The J segment lost 3 bases and the V segment lost 1 base, leaving 9 bases of the junction unmatched. The CDR3 DNA follows: TGCGCCAGCAGCCAAGTCCTGAGCGGGGATTTCTACGAGCAGTACTTC. Translation gives CASSQVLSGDFYEQYF.

This sequence joins TRBV5-4 and TRBJ2-5, with TRBD2 as a possible D gene (6 bases). CDR1 and CDR2 from the germline V gene are SGHNT and YYREEE (reference sequence). Trimming stripped 4 bases from V and 3 bases from J, with 16 bases between. This CDR3 has 15 amino acids. CDR3 sequence: CASSGRAGTKETQYF. In DNA, the CDR3 is TGTGCCAGCAGCGGGCGGGCGGGAACGAAAGAGACCCAGTACTTC.

The chain employs TRBV2 and TRBJ2-7, with 11 bases fitting TRBD1. Germline values: CDR1 SNHLY, CDR2 FYNNEI. The CDR3 consists of 13 residues. V was pared by 6 bases and J by 6 bases, with 4 bases of the junction left unmatched. DNA for the CDR3: TGTGCCAGCAGCGGGACAGGGGGAGTCGAGCAGTACTTC. Encoded protein: CASSGTGGVEQYF. The full variable domain, with the rest looked up from reference TRBV2 and TRBJ2-7, is EPEVTQTPSHQVTQMGQEVILRCVPISNHLYFYWYRQILGQKVEFLVSFYNNEISEKSEIFDDQFSVERPDGSNFTLKIRSTKLEDSAMYFCASSGTGGVEQYFGPGTRLTVT.